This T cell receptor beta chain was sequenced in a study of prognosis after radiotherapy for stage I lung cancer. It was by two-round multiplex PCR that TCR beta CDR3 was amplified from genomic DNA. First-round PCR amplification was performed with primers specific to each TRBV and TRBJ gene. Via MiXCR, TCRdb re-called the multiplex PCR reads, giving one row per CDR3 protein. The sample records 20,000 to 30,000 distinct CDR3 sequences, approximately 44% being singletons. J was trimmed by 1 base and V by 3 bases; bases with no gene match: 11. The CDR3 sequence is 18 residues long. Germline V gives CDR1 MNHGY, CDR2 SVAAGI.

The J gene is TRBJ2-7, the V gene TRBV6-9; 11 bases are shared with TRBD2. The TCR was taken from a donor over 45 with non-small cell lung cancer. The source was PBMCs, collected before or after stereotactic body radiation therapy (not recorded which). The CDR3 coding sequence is TGTGCCAGCAGTTACGTTACTAGCGGGAGACCGCGGTCCTACGAGCAGTACTTC. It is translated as CASSYVTSGRPRSYEQYF.